This T cell receptor beta chain was observed in a study of blood T cells in healthy people across ages. Alongside a J-beta primer mix, a sample-barcoded 5' primer served in a second PCR lasting about 6 to 11 cycles. TCRdb re-called the 5' RACE reads with MiXCR, one entry per CDR3 protein. The top ten clones hold approximately 17% of a sample with 550,000 to 700,000 distinct CDR3 sequences, 25% to 30% of them seen once. Study observations and caveats: Long-lived donors exceeded aged donors in naive CD4+ cells and diversity.

Individuals who donated were healthy Caucasians from Russia aged roughly 6 to 95. The authors drew 8.5 to 10 milliliters of peripheral blood from each donor. This CDR3 is built from 15 residues. Trimming left V 5 bases short and J 5 bases short, with 18 bases between. The germline gives CDR1 SGHTA, CDR2 FQGNSA. As concerns this clonotype: Its target is unknown.

The source of this sequence is a woman in her seventies in good health. The rearrangement joins TRBV7-2 to TRBJ1-2; weak D call: TRBD1 (5 bases). Sequenced sample: blood. The CDR3 spells CASSQDVGTAYGYTF. The DNA of the CDR3 is TGTGCCAGCAGCCAAGACGTCGGGACGGCGTATGGCTACACCTTC.